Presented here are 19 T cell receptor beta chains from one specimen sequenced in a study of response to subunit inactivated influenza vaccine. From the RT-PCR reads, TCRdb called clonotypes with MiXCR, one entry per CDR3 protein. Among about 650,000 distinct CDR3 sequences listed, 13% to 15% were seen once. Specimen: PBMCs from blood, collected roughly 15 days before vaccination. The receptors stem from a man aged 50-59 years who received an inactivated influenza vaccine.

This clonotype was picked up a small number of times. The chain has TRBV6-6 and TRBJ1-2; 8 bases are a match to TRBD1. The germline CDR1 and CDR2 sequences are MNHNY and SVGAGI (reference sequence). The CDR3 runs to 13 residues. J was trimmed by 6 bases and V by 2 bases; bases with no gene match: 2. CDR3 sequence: CASSYDRGNGYTF. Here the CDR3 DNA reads TGTGCCAGCAGTTACGACAGGGGAAATGGCTACACCTTC.

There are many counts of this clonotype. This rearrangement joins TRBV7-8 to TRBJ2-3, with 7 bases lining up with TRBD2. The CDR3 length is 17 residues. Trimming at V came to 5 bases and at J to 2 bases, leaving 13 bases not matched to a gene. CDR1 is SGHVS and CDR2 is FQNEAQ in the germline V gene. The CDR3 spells CASSRRSAGDLTDTQYF. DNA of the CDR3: TGTGCCAGCAGCCGCCGTTCTGCGGGGGATCTCACAGATACGCAGTATTTT. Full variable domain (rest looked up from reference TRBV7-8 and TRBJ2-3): GAGVSQSPRYKVAKRGQDVALRCDPISGHVSLFWYQQALGQGPEFLTYFQNEAQLDKSGLPSDRFFAERPEGSVSTLKIQRTQQEDSAVYLCASSRRSAGDLTDTQYFGPGTRLTVL.

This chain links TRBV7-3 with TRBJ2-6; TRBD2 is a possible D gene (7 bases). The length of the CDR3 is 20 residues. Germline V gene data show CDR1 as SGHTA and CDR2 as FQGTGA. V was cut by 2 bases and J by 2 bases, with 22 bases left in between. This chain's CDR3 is CASSLFGGGGLSPGANVLTF. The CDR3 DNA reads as TGTGCCAGCAGCTTATTTGGAGGGGGGGGACTTAGCCCTGGGGCCAACGTCCTGACTTTC.

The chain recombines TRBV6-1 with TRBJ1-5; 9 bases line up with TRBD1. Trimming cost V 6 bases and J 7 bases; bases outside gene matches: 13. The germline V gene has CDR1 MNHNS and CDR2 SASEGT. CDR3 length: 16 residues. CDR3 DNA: TGTGCCAGCAGCCCCTGGACAGGGGATATTCGGCAGCCCCAGCATTTT. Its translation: CASSPWTGDIRQPQHF.

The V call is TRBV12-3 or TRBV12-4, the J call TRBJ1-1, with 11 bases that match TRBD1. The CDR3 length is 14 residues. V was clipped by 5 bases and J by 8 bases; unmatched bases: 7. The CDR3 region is CASSPWTGGMEAFF. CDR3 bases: TGTGCCAGCAGTCCCTGGACAGGGGGCATGGAAGCTTTCTTT.

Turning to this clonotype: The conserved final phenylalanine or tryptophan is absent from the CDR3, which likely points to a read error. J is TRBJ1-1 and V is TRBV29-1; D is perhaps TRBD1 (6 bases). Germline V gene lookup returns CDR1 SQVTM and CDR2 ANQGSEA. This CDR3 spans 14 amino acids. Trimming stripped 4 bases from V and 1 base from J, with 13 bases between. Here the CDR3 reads CSVGKGGANTEAFL. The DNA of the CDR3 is TGCAGCGTTGGTAAGGGGGGCGCGAACACTGAAGCTTTCCTT.

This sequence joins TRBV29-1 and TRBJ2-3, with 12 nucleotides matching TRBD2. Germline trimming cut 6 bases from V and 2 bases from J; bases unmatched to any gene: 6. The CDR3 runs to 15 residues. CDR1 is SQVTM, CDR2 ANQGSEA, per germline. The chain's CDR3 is CSVIGLAGPTDTQYF. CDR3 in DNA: TGCAGCGTAATAGGACTAGCGGGACCCACAGATACGCAGTATTTT.

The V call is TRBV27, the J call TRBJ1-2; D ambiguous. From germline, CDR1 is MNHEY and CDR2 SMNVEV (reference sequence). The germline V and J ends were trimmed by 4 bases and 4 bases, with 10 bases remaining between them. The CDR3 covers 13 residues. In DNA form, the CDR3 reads TGTGCCAGCAGTTCGATGGGGAGCTATGGCTACACCTTC. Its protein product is CASSSMGSYGYTF.

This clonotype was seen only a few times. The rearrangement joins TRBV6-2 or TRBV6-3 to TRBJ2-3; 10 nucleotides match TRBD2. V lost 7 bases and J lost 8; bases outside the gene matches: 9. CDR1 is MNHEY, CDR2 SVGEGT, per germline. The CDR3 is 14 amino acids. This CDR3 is CASTKLAGSGTQYF. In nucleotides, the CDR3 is TGTGCCAGCACCAAACTAGCGGGGAGCGGTACGCAGTATTTT.

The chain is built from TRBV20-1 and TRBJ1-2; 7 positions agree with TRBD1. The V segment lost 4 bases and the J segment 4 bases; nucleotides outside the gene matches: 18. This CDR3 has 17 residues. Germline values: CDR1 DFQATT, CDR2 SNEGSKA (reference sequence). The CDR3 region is CSAIDPGGMGLVYGYTF. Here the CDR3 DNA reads TGCAGTGCTATCGACCCAGGGGGAATGGGGCTTGTCTATGGCTACACCTTC.

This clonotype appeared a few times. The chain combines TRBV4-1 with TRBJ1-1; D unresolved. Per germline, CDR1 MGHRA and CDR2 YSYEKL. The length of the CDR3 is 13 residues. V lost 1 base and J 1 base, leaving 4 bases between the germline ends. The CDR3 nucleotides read TGCGCCAGCAGCCAAGGGACGAACACTGAAGCTTTCTTT. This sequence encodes CASSQGTNTEAFF.

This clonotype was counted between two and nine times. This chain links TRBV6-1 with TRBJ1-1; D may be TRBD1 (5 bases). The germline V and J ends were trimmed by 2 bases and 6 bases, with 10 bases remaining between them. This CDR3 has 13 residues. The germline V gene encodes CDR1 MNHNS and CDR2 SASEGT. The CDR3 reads CASSELGVSEAFF. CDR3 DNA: TGTGCCAGCAGTGAATTGGGGGTATCTGAAGCTTTCTTT.

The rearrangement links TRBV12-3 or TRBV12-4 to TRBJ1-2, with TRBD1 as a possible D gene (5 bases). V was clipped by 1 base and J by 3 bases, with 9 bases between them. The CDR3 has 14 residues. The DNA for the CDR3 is TGTGCCAGCAGTTTAGGCGAGGGGCACTATGGCTACACCTTC. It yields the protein CASSLGEGHYGYTF.

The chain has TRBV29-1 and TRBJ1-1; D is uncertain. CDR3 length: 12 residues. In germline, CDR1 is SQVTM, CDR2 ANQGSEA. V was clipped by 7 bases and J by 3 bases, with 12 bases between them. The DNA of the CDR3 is TGCAGCGCAAACGTTGGGGACACTGAAGCTTTCTTT. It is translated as CSANVGDTEAFF.

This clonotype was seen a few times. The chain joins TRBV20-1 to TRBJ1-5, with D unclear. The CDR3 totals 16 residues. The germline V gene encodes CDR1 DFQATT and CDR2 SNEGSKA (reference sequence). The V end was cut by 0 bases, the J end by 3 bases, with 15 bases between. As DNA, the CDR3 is TGCAGTGCTAGAGATCCGCGTCAGCCCAACAATCAGCCCCAGCATTTT. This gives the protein CSARDPRQPNNQPQHF.

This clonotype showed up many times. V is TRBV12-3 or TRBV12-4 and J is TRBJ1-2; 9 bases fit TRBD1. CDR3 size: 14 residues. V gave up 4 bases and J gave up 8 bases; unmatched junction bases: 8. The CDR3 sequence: CASSSRQGVGGYTF. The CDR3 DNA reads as TGTGCCAGCAGTTCCCGACAGGGGGTGGGAGGCTACACCTTC.

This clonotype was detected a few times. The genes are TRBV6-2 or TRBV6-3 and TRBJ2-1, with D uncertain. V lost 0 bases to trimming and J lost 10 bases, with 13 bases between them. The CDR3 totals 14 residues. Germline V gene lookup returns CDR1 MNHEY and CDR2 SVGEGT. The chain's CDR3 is CASSYSELRAEQFF. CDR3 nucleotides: TGTGCCAGCAGTTACTCGGAGCTAAGGGCGGAGCAGTTCTTC.

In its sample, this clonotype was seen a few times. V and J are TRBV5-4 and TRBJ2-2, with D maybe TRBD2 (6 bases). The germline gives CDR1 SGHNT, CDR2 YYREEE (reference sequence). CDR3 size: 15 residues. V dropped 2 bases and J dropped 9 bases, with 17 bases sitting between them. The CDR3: CASSLGSSAPRELFF. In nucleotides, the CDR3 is TGTGCCAGCAGCTTAGGCTCTAGCGCCCCCCGGGAGCTGTTTTTT.

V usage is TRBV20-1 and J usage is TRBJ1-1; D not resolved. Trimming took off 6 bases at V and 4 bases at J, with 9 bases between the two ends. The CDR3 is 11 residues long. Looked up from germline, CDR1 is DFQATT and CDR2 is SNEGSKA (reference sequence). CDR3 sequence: CSASRGTEAFF. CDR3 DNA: TGCAGTGCCTCACGGGGCACTGAAGCTTTCTTT.